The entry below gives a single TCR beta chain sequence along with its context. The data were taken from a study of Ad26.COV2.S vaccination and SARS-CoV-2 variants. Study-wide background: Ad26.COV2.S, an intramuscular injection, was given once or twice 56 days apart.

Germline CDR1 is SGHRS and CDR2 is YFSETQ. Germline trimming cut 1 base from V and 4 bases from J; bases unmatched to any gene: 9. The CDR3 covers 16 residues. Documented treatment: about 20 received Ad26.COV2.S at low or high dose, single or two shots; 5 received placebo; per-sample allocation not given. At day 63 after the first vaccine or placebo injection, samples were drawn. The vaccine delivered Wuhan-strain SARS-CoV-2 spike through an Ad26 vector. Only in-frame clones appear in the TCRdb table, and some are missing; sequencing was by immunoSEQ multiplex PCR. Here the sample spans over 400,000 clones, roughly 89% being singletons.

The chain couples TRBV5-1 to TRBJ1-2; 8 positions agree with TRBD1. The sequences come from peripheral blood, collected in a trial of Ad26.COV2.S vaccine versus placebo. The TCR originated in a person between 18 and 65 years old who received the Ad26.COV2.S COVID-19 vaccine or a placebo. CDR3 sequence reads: CASSLLVGQGAYGYTF. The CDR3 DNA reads TGCGCCAGCAGCTTGCTGGTCGGACAGGGCGCCTATGGCTACACCTTC.